The rows below give T cell receptor beta chains drawn from one sample of a study of blood T cell repertoires in COVID-19. Method: immunoSEQ multiplex PCR; TCRdb's copy keeps in-frame clones and lacks some. Seen here are roughly 280,000 clones, about 90% observed once, and the top ten hold about 11%. The sample was peripheral blood. The receptors come from a woman aged 30 to 39 with COVID-19, enrolled during active disease. Both conserved end residues are part of each CDR3. Fields, in order: V gene, J gene, CDR3 protein.

V: TRBV9
J: TRBJ1-6
CDR3: CASSETGGGGSPLHF

V: TRBV28
J: TRBJ1-3
CDR3: CASSFEGGGNTIYF

V: TRBV28
J: TRBJ2-1
CDR3: CASRLGLAGHNEQFF

V: TRBV28
J: TRBJ2-7
CDR3: CASSSGVYEQYF

V: TRBV2
J: TRBJ1-1
CDR3: CASRGDTMNTEAFF

V: TRBV3-1/TRBV3-2
J: TRBJ1-2
CDR3: CASSQTGASGYTF

V: TRBV3-1/TRBV3-2
J: TRBJ2-3
CDR3: CASSQGSGIGTDTQYF

V: TRBV6-6
J: TRBJ1-3
CDR3: CASRGRLSGNTIYF

V: TRBV2
J: TRBJ1-1
CDR3: CASSDRQGFTEAFF

V: TRBV4-3
J: TRBJ1-2
CDR3: CASSPRDSRYGYTF

V: TRBV28
J: TRBJ2-5
CDR3: CASSPRGPTETQYF

V: TRBV5-1
J: TRBJ1-4
CDR3: CASSGWTGDNEKLFF

V: TRBV7-8
J: TRBJ2-1
CDR3: CASSLLWGLAGMDEQFF

V: TRBV28
J: TRBJ1-1
CDR3: CASSTPSGGRLNTEAFF

V: TRBV6-5
J: TRBJ1-1
CDR3: CASSREGGRIAEAFF

V: TRBV3-1/TRBV3-2
J: TRBJ1-5
CDR3: CASSLSGGATGQPQHF

V: TRBV18
J: TRBJ2-5
CDR3: CASSPGQAGETQYF

V: TRBV9
J: TRBJ1-4
CDR3: CASSVGRGEKLFF

V: TRBV28
J: TRBJ2-5
CDR3: CASSGRGPQYF

V: TRBV19
J: TRBJ1-2
CDR3: CASSIPSTANYGYTF

V: TRBV19
J: TRBJ1-5
CDR3: CASSTQDRVQPQHF

V: TRBV5-4
J: TRBJ1-1
CDR3: CASSFLGQGVEAFF

V: TRBV5-5
J: TRBJ2-7
CDR3: CASSLGVWTGTYEQYF

V: TRBV4-3
J: TRBJ2-1
CDR3: CASSQDGELAGYNEQFF

V: TRBV29-1
J: TRBJ2-5
CDR3: CSVGDYFQETQYF

V: TRBV19
J: TRBJ1-4
CDR3: CASSTTQAEKLFF

V: TRBV28
J: TRBJ1-1
CDR3: CASSQQGGGEGTTEAFF

V: TRBV7-9
J: TRBJ1-3
CDR3: CASSRSADSSTGNTIYF

V: TRBV28
J: TRBJ2-1
CDR3: CASSLTSGLQGQFF

V: TRBV9
J: TRBJ2-1
CDR3: CASAWGTGSDNEQFF

V: TRBV5-1
J: TRBJ2-7
CDR3: CASSPGLSYEQYF

V: TRBV3-1/TRBV3-2
J: TRBJ2-2
CDR3: CASSQAAGGFTGELFF

V: TRBV6-5
J: TRBJ1-4
CDR3: CASSSGPGQSEKLFF

V: TRBV20-1
J: TRBJ2-3
CDR3: CSASRPSGRAGRWDTQYF

V: TRBV7-6
J: TRBJ2-6
CDR3: CASSADNGGANVLTF

V: TRBV18
J: TRBJ1-5
CDR3: CASSPPLGQPQHF

V: TRBV5-6
J: TRBJ2-1
CDR3: CASSRRQGSYNEQFF

V: TRBV7-9
J: TRBJ2-1
CDR3: CASTPLRGEEYNEQFF

V: TRBV4-3
J: TRBJ1-2
CDR3: CASSPYRAKDGYTF

V: TRBV9
J: TRBJ1-3
CDR3: CASSRQSAGNTIYF

V: TRBV30
J: TRBJ1-6
CDR3: CALRVLAYNSPLHF

V: TRBV14
J: TRBJ2-7
CDR3: CASSQVSSSTFEQYF

V: TRBV9
J: TRBJ1-2
CDR3: CASSVQPGQGLGYTF